This entry lists 28 T cell receptor beta chains sequenced from one sample in a study of Graves' ophthalmopathy and Graves' hyperthyroidism. RNA transcripts served as template for amplifying TCR beta CDR3 sequences. Following a first-round RT-PCR that used HTBI primers, a second-round multiplex PCR was carried out. TCRdb fed the multiplex PCR reads into MiXCR, producing one record per CDR3 protein. The sample lists 500,000 to 800,000 distinct CDR3 sequences, about two fifths occurring once. Sequencing was done on a sample of peripheral blood. These receptors were taken from an adult man with Graves' ophthalmopathy.

In its sample, this clonotype was seen many times. This rearrangement joins TRBV6-5 to TRBJ2-5; 7 nucleotides line up with TRBD1. The CDR3 consists of 14 residues. With V trimmed by 2 bases and J by 3 bases, 3 bases remained unmatched. Looked up from germline, CDR1 is MNHEY and CDR2 is SVGAGI. The CDR3 loop is CASSYGTGEETQYF. The CDR3, as DNA: TGTGCCAGCAGTTACGGCACAGGGGAAGAGACCCAGTACTTC.

The chain carries TRBV2 and TRBJ2-7; unclear D gene. Germline V CDR1 and CDR2: SNHLY, FYNNEI. Trimming removed 2 bases at V and 7 bases at J, with 15 bases between. The CDR3 extends over 14 amino acids. For the CDR3, the DNA is TGTGCCAGCAGTGAATTGGCCAACACCGGGGAGCAGTACTTC. This sequence encodes CASSELANTGEQYF. Complete variable domain (other parts from reference TRBV2 and TRBJ2-7): EPEVTQTPSHQVTQMGQEVILRCVPISNHLYFYWYRQILGQKVEFLVSFYNNEISEKSEIFDDQFSVERPDGSNFTLKIRSTKLEDSAMYFCASSELANTGEQYFGPGTRLTVT.

The gene calls are TRBV15 and TRBJ1-2; maybe TRBD1 (6 bases). The CDR3 is made up of 18 amino acids. CDR1 is LNHNV and CDR2 is YYDKDF in the germline V gene (reference sequence). V lost 3 bases and J lost 4, with 24 bases in between. The CDR3 nucleotides read TGTGCCACCAGCAGCGAGGGGCCGGGACAAGCATCCCTCTATGGCTACACCTTC. Amino acids: CATSSEGPGQASLYGYTF.

In this sample, this clonotype turned up a few times. This chain joins TRBV20-1 and TRBJ1-6; 8 positions agree with TRBD1. CDR1 and CDR2 from the germline V gene are DFQATT and SNEGSKA (reference sequence). J lost 2 bases, V lost 2 bases, and 5 bases had no gene match. This CDR3 comprises 16 residues. The CDR3: CSARPRQGTYNSPLHF. The CDR3, as DNA: TGCAGTGCTAGACCTAGACAGGGGACCTATAATTCACCCCTCCACTTT.

The chain is built from TRBV20-1 and TRBJ1-4; 8 bases are shared with TRBD2. The better agreement between TRBJ2-2 and the DNA end casts doubt on the J call. The CDR3 has 15 residues. Looked up from germline, CDR1 is DFQATT and CDR2 is SNEGSKA (reference sequence). CDR3 DNA sequence: TGCAGTGCCCGAGTGATAGCGGGAAGGGGCGGGGAGCTGTTTTTT. Translated: CSARVIAGRGGELFF.

This clonotype was seen more than once but under ten times. The CDR3 end shows no conserved phenylalanine or tryptophan, and so a read error is likely. V usage is TRBV5-1 and J usage is TRBJ1-1, with no clear D. Germline V gives CDR1 SGHRS, CDR2 YFSETQ. This CDR3 contains 13 residues. Trimming removed 6 bases at V and 1 base at J, with 10 bases between. This CDR3 is CASTLGRNTEAFV. Written as DNA, the CDR3 is TGCGCCAGCACCCTCGGGAGGAACACTGAAGCTTTCGTT.

The chain has TRBV29-1 and TRBJ1-2, with 8 bases that match TRBD1. This CDR3 has 12 residues. Germline CDR1 and CDR2: SQVTM and ANQGSEA. CDR3 in amino acids: CSFAGGNYGYTF. The CDR3, as DNA: TGCAGTTTCGCAGGGGGCAACTATGGCTACACCTTC.

V is TRBV2 and J is TRBJ1-4; no clear D. CDR3 length: 13 residues. CDR1 SNHLY and CDR2 FYNNEI come from the germline V gene. V was shortened by 6 bases and J by 8 bases, with 13 bases between the two germline ends. The CDR3 loop reads CASRTRPREKLFF. The CDR3 nucleotides are TGTGCCAGCAGAACACGGCCCCGGGAAAAACTGTTTTTT.

In this sample, this clonotype turned up once. The junction does not match germline at one end; this may be a read error. The rearrangement uses TRBV12-3 or TRBV12-4 and TRBJ2-7, with a possible D match to TRBD2 (5 bases). The CDR3 length is 15 residues. CDR3 region: CASSPSRVLSYEQCF. The CDR3 DNA reads as TGTGCCAGCAGTCCTTCGCGGGTCCTCTCCTACGAGCAGTGCTTC.

This clonotype was seen repeatedly, ten times or more. V usage is TRBV10-2 and J usage is TRBJ1-1; a possible D gene is TRBD1 (6 bases). The CDR3 is 13 residues long. Germline V lookup: CDR1 WSHSY, CDR2 SAAADI. V was shortened by 6 bases and J by 0 bases, with 8 bases between the two germline ends. The CDR3 DNA follows: TGCGCCAGCAGGGGGGCGGTGAACACTGAAGCTTTCTTT. Protein sequence: CASRGAVNTEAFF.

In its sample, this clonotype was seen many times. The rearrangement joins TRBV7-8 to TRBJ1-3, with TRBD1 identical over 7 bases. Unmatched junction bases numbered 10, after V lost 5 bases and J lost 0 bases. CDR1 is SGHVS and CDR2 is FQNEAQ in the germline V gene. This CDR3 region has 17 residues. CDR3 sequence: CASSRTTGLSSGNTIYF. The CDR3 DNA is TGTGCCAGCAGCCGTACGACAGGGCTGAGCTCTGGAAACACCATATATTTT.

For this clonotype: Just one base apart from a much larger clone, this may be a read error. The rearrangement links TRBV7-8 to TRBJ1-1, with 8 bases that match TRBD1. J gave up 9 bases and V 7 bases, and 7 bases lay outside the gene matches. Germline lookup yields CDR1 SGHVS and CDR2 FQNEAQ. This CDR3 is 12 amino acids long. CDR3 residues: CASNFGQGKAFF. CDR3 coding DNA: TGTGCCAGCAACTTCGGACAGGGAAAAGCTTTCTTT.

This clonotype occurred once. The genes are TRBV9 and TRBJ1-2; perhaps TRBD1 as D (6 bases). The V gene's germline CDR1 is SGDLS and CDR2 YYNGEE. The length of the CDR3 is 13 residues. V lost 3 bases and J lost 8, with 14 bases in between. The CDR3 DNA reads TGTGCCAGCAGCGGTACGGGGGCGATGGGCTACACCTTC. Translated: CASSGTGAMGYTF.

On this clonotype: The CDR3 does not close with the conserved phenylalanine or tryptophan, likely indicating a read error. The chain uses TRBV12-3 or TRBV12-4 and TRBJ2-7; D perhaps matches TRBD1 (5 bases). CDR3 length: 14 amino acids. V was pared by 6 bases and J by 2 bases, with 14 bases between. For the CDR3, the DNA is TGTGCCAGCAGCCGTGATAGGGGTACCTACGAGCAGTACTGC. It is translated as CASSRDRGTYEQYC.

This chain connects TRBV10-3 to TRBJ2-2, with 7 bases identical to TRBD2. V lost 10 bases to trimming and J lost 1 base; unmatched junction nucleotides: 6. This CDR3 contains 14 residues. From germline, CDR1 is ENHRY and CDR2 SYGVKD. Here the CDR3 reads CATTGGLNTGELFF. CDR3 nucleotides: TGTGCCACGACGGGGGGATTGAACACCGGGGAGCTGTTTTTT.

This clonotype showed up many times. The chain employs TRBV5-1 and TRBJ2-5; D uncertain. The V gene lost 4 bases and the J gene lost 0 bases, with 10 bases spanning the gap. Germline assignment: CDR1 SGHRS and CDR2 YFSETQ. CDR3 length: 14 residues. The CDR3 loop is CASSLGSYQETQYF. Here the CDR3 DNA reads TGCGCCAGCAGCCTTGGTTCCTACCAAGAGACCCAGTACTTC.

Ten or more counts support this clonotype. As DNA, the CDR3 is TGTGCCAGCAGCTTAGCCCGGGACGGTTACGAGCAGTACTTC. It translates to CASSLARDGYEQYF. V usage is TRBV7-8 and J usage is TRBJ2-7; TRBD1 or TRBD2 may be the D gene (5 bases each). Trimming left V 0 bases short and J 4 bases short, with 10 bases between. Per germline, CDR1 SGHVS and CDR2 FQNEAQ. The CDR3 runs 14 residues.

This clonotype was seen at least ten times. The chain couples TRBV2 to TRBJ1-3; D may be TRBD1 (6 bases). Trimming pared 8 bases from V and 2 bases from J, leaving 13 bases between. In germline, CDR1 is SNHLY, CDR2 FYNNEI. This CDR3 has 14 residues. Here the CDR3 reads CASGAGQTGNTIYF. The CDR3 DNA follows: TGTGCCAGCGGCGCCGGACAGACTGGAAACACCATATATTTT.

This clonotype appeared many times. The rearrangement uses TRBV29-1 and TRBJ1-2; D gene unclear. Germline loops: CDR1 SQVTM, CDR2 ANQGSEA. This CDR3 region has 12 residues. V lost 6 bases, J lost 4 bases, and 12 bases lay in between. In DNA form, the CDR3 reads TGCAGCGTCCCCGATGGTTCCTATGGCTACACCTTC. Amino acid sequence: CSVPDGSYGYTF. Full variable domain (remainder filled in from reference TRBV29-1 and TRBJ1-2): SAVISQKPSRDICQRGTSLTIQCQVDSQVTMMFWYRQQPGQSLTLIATANQGSEATYESGFVIDKFPISRPNLTFSTLTVSNMSPEDSSIYLCSVPDGSYGYTFGSGTRLTVV.

Worth noting for this clonotype: An end of the junction differs from the germline gene, which may be a read error. The chain links TRBV20-1 to TRBJ1-1; D is undetermined. The CDR3 covers 15 residues. Germline V gene data show CDR1 as DFQATT and CDR2 as SNEGSKA (reference sequence). The CDR3 bases are TGCAGTGCTAGAGGATCGGGCCTGGGGAACACTGAAGCTTTCTTC. It translates to CSARGSGLGNTEAFF.

There are a few counts of this clonotype. The CDR3 protein is CSASPPGNTEAFF. The CDR3 DNA is TGCAGTGCTAGTCCGCCCGGAAACACTGAAGCTTTCTTT. The V call is TRBV20-1, the J call TRBJ1-1; D remains ambiguous. V shed 3 bases and J shed 2 bases, with 10 bases lying between them. The germline V gene has CDR1 DFQATT and CDR2 SNEGSKA (reference sequence). CDR3 size: 13 residues.

This clonotype was seen ten or more times. V and J are TRBV4-3 and TRBJ1-2; the D is unclear. CDR1 LGHNA and CDR2 YSLEER come from the germline V gene. V lost 1 base to trimming and J lost 6 bases, with 9 bases between them. The CDR3 is made up of 13 amino acids. The CDR3 reads CASSQGWRNGYTF. The CDR3 nucleotides read TGCGCCAGCAGCCAAGGGTGGCGGAATGGCTACACCTTC.

This chain joins TRBV27 and TRBJ1-5; D is possibly TRBD1 (5 bases). CDR3 length: 14 amino acids. Germline CDR1 and CDR2: MNHEY and SMNVEV (reference sequence). Trimming left V 3 bases short and J 5 bases short, with 11 bases between. In DNA form, the CDR3 reads TGTGCCAGCAGTTTCCTCGGGGGTTATCAGCCCCAGCATTTT. This encodes CASSFLGGYQPQHF.

Worth noting for this clonotype: The junction does not match germline at one end; this may be a read error. V and J are TRBV5-1 and TRBJ2-2; D is possibly TRBD1 or TRBD2 (5 bases each). Germline CDR1 SGHRS, CDR2 YFSETQ. The CDR3 has 14 residues. The CDR3 spells CASCRGGDTGELYF. CDR3 coding DNA: TGCGCCAGCTGCCGTGGGGGTGACACCGGGGAGCTGTACTTC.

V gene TRBV25-1 combines with J gene TRBJ2-1, with D unresolved. The germline CDR1 and CDR2 sequences are MGHDK and SYGVNS. The CDR3 is 14 amino acids. Trimming stripped 5 bases from V and 8 bases from J, with 16 bases between. The CDR3 protein is CASSPPPEAHEQFF. CDR3 nucleotides: TGTGCCAGCAGTCCTCCCCCCGAAGCGCATGAGCAGTTCTTC. Full variable domain (outside the CDR3, taken from reference TRBV25-1 and TRBJ2-1): EADIYQTPRYLVIGTGKKITLECSQTMGHDKMYWYQQDPGMELHLIHYSYGVNSTEKGDLSSESTVSRIRTEHFPLTLESARPSHTSQYLCASSPPPEAHEQFFGPGTRLTVL.

V and J are TRBV20-1 and TRBJ1-1; 8 nucleotides align to TRBD1. Losses at the gene ends were 0 bases for V and 1 base for J; bases not matched to a gene: 7. Germline V lookup: CDR1 DFQATT, CDR2 SNEGSKA (reference sequence). The CDR3 length is 16 residues. CDR3 residues: CSARDRGQGRNTEAFF. CDR3 DNA: TGCAGTGCTAGAGATCGTGGACAGGGTAGGAACACTGAAGCTTTCTTT.

The chain uses TRBV29-1 and TRBJ1-2, with 8 bases that match TRBD1. With 4 bases clipped from V and 4 bases from J, the junction kept 5 bases outside the gene matches. The germline V gene encodes CDR1 SQVTM and CDR2 ANQGSEA. CDR3 length equals 13 residues. CDR3 amino acids: CSVAFQGAYGYTF. In nucleotides, the CDR3 is TGCAGCGTTGCGTTCCAGGGGGCCTATGGCTACACCTTC.

This clonotype was found many times. The chain carries TRBV7-8 and TRBJ2-5, with 9 bases that match TRBD2. Germline CDR1 SGHVS, CDR2 FQNEAQ. J lost 5 bases, V lost 8 bases, and 9 bases had no gene match. CDR3 length: 14 residues. The DNA of the CDR3 is TGTGCCAGCTGTGGCGGGGGGGCTTGGGAGACCCAGTACTTC. Protein sequence: CASCGGGAWETQYF.